The 25 T cell receptor beta chains in this list originate from one sample, sequenced in a study of beta chain features in type 1 diabetes. As every portion of the isolated RNA was reverse transcribed, the sequencing read expressed TCRB transcripts. Clones were sequenced by immunoSEQ multiplex PCR, and TCRdb holds only the in-frame ones, with some missing. The table has about 370,000 clones, roughly 16% seen once. The specimen sequenced was naive CD4+ T cells from blood. These TCRs come from a woman between 18 and 30 years old in good health.

This clone was found a few times. The CDR3 bases are TGTGCCAGCAGCTTAGAGTCAGGGAAGACCTACGAGCAGTACTTC. It codes for CASSLESGKTYEQYF. V is TRBV7-9 and J is TRBJ2-7; D might be TRBD1 (5 bases). Deletions cut 1 base from V and 2 bases from J, with 12 bases between. There are 15 residues in the CDR3. The germline V gene encodes CDR1 SEHNR and CDR2 FQNEAQ (reference sequence). The variable domain in full, completed from reference TRBV7-9 and TRBJ2-7, reads DTGVSQNPRHKITKRGQNVTFRCDPISEHNRLYWYRQTLGQGPEFLTYFQNEAQLEKSRLLSDRFSAERPKGSFSTLEIQRTEQGDSAMYLCASSLESGKTYEQYFGPGTRLTVT.

This clone has more than one count but fewer than ten. The chain couples TRBV29-1 to TRBJ2-7; TRBD1 aligns across 7 bases. The CDR3 covers 14 residues. Germline V CDR1 and CDR2: SQVTM, ANQGSEA. With 4 bases clipped from V and 6 bases from J, the junction kept 12 bases outside the gene matches. The CDR3 loop reads CSVGRGQSGGEQYF. The DNA of the CDR3 is TGCAGCGTTGGTAGGGGACAGTCGGGCGGCGAGCAGTACTTC.

The chain recombines TRBV6-5 with TRBJ2-2, with TRBD1 as a possible D gene (6 bases). This CDR3 is built from 14 residues. From germline, CDR1 is MNHEY and CDR2 SVGAGI. V was pared by 4 bases and J by 1 base, with 7 bases between. The CDR3 loop is CASSLQGNTGELFF. CDR3 nucleotide sequence: TGTGCCAGCAGTTTACAGGGGAACACCGGGGAGCTGTTTTTT.

This clone was picked up a small number of times. V is TRBV4-3 and J is TRBJ1-1; D is possibly TRBD1 (6 bases). The CDR3 consists of 15 residues. The V end lost 1 base, the J end lost 1 base, and 10 bases lay between the germline ends. Germline V CDR1 and CDR2: LGHNA, YSLEER. This CDR3 is CASSQVLTGNTEAFF. CDR3 nucleotide sequence: TGCGCCAGCAGCCAAGTACTGACAGGGAACACTGAAGCTTTCTTT.

This clone has just a few counts. The CDR3 loop reads CASSLEGVPDRTYEQYF. The DNA for the CDR3 is TGTGCCAGCAGCTTAGAGGGGGTCCCGGACAGGACCTACGAGCAGTACTTC. The chain carries TRBV7-6 and TRBJ2-7; 7 bases agree with TRBD1. V lost 1 base, J lost 2 bases, and 11 bases stayed unmatched. The germline gives CDR1 SGHVS, CDR2 FNYEAQ. The CDR3 has 17 residues. Full variable domain (remainder filled in from reference TRBV7-6 and TRBJ2-7): GAGVSQSPRYKVTKRGQDVALRCDPISGHVSLYWYRQALGQGPEFLTYFNYEAQQDKSGLPNDRFSAERPEGSISTLTIQRTEQRDSAMYRCASSLEGVPDRTYEQYFGPGTRLTVT.

The chain employs TRBV10-3 and TRBJ1-5; 7 bases are shared with TRBD1. Germline V CDR1 and CDR2: ENHRY, SYGVKD. V lost 5 bases, J lost 5 bases, and 3 bases stayed unmatched. This CDR3 comprises 13 residues. CDR3 region: CAISRQGDQPQHF. The CDR3, as DNA: TGTGCCATCAGTAGACAGGGAGATCAGCCCCAGCATTTT.

This clone has a handful of counts. The genes are TRBV12-5 and TRBJ2-1, with TRBD1 matching 12 bases. V lost 6 bases to trimming and J lost 5 bases; unmatched junction nucleotides: 8. Germline V gene lookup returns CDR1 LGHNT and CDR2 FRNRAP. This CDR3 is built from 16 residues. This chain's CDR3 is CASGGTGGALDNEQFF. As DNA, the CDR3 is TGTGCTAGTGGAGGGACAGGGGGCGCCTTAGACAATGAGCAGTTCTTC.

This clone came up a few times. The CDR3 DNA reads TGTGCCAGCAGCTTAGCGGGGACTAGGGGGAACAATGAGCAGTTCTTC. As protein: CASSLAGTRGNNEQFF. The rearrangement links TRBV7-2 to TRBJ2-1; 8 bases map to TRBD2. V lost 0 bases to trimming and J lost 5 bases; unmatched junction nucleotides: 6. Germline-derived CDR1 and CDR2 are SGHTA and FQGNSA. CDR3 length: 16 residues.

This clone occurred a few times. The V call is TRBV29-1, the J call TRBJ2-3, with 11 bases lining up with TRBD2. The germline CDR1 and CDR2 sequences are SQVTM and ANQGSEA. This CDR3 comprises 16 residues. V lost 6 bases, J lost 0 bases, and 8 bases stayed unmatched. The chain's CDR3 is CSVATSGSFSTDTQYF. The CDR3 DNA is TGCAGCGTGGCTACTAGCGGGAGTTTCAGCACAGATACGCAGTATTTT.

The chain links TRBV5-1 to TRBJ2-7; 11 bases are a match to TRBD2. Trimming at V came to 2 bases and at J to 4 bases, leaving 8 bases not matched to a gene. The germline V gene has CDR1 SGHRS and CDR2 YFSETQ. This CDR3 has 16 amino acids. CDR3: CASSFPASGRSYEQYF. CDR3 bases: TGCGCCAGCAGCTTCCCCGCTAGCGGGAGGTCGTACGAGCAGTACTTC.

V and J are TRBV25-1 and TRBJ1-1, with 11 bases lining up with TRBD1. CDR3 size: 17 residues. The junction had 8 bases not matched to a gene; V was cut back by 4 bases and J by 1 base. The germline CDR1 and CDR2 sequences are MGHDK and SYGVNS. CDR3 in amino acids: CASSVLGQGAGNTEAFF. As DNA, the CDR3 is TGTGCCAGCAGTGTGTTAGGACAGGGGGCCGGGAACACTGAAGCTTTCTTT.

This clone has more than one count but fewer than ten. The chain combines TRBV7-9 with TRBJ1-5; D uncertain. The V gene's germline CDR1 is SEHNR and CDR2 FQNEAQ (reference sequence). This CDR3 has 13 amino acids. With 7 bases removed from V and 5 bases from J, the gap between germline ends came to 12 bases. The CDR3 sequence is CASTNTTYQPQHF. Written as DNA, the CDR3 is TGTGCCAGCACGAACACCACATATCAGCCCCAGCATTTT.

In its sample, this clone was seen a few times. J is TRBJ2-7 and V is TRBV28, with 10 nucleotides matching TRBD2. The CDR3 is made up of 13 amino acids. The junction had 3 bases not matched to a gene; V was cut back by 6 bases and J by 4 bases. Germline V gene data show CDR1 as MDHEN and CDR2 as SYDVKM. The CDR3 coding sequence is TGTGCCAGCAGGACTAGCGGGTTGTACGAGCAGTACTTC. Residues: CASRTSGLYEQYF.

The rearrangement joins TRBV7-9 to TRBJ2-7; D call uncertain. This CDR3 is 14 amino acids long. CDR1 and CDR2 from the germline V gene are SEHNR and FQNEAQ (reference sequence). The V end lost 2 bases, the J end lost 0 bases, and 8 bases lay between the germline ends. This CDR3 is CASSLSWSSYEQYF. CDR3 bases: TGTGCCAGCAGCTTAAGCTGGAGCTCCTACGAGCAGTACTTC. Full variable domain (missing parts from reference TRBV7-9 and TRBJ2-7): DTGVSQNPRHKITKRGQNVTFRCDPISEHNRLYWYRQTLGQGPEFLTYFQNEAQLEKSRLLSDRFSAERPKGSFSTLEIQRTEQGDSAMYLCASSLSWSSYEQYFGPGTRLTVT.

V usage is TRBV10-3 and J usage is TRBJ2-7; 9 bases match TRBD1. V lost 5 bases and J lost 4; bases outside the gene matches: 6. The germline V gene has CDR1 ENHRY and CDR2 SYGVKD. This CDR3 comprises 14 residues. The CDR3 sequence is CAISYPGQGYEQYF. Here the CDR3 DNA reads TGTGCCATCAGTTACCCGGGACAGGGTTACGAGCAGTACTTC.

There are a few counts of this clone. V usage is TRBV2 and J usage is TRBJ2-1, with D possibly TRBD1 on 5 matching bases. The ends were cut back, 4 bases at V and 3 bases at J, with 7 bases in the middle. Germline V lookup: CDR1 SNHLY, CDR2 FYNNEI. The CDR3 covers 13 residues. CDR3 residues: CASSARDYNEQFF. For the CDR3, the DNA is TGTGCCAGCAGTGCCAGGGACTACAATGAGCAGTTCTTC.

This chain links TRBV29-1 with TRBJ2-2, with TRBD2 matching over 7 bases. The CDR3 runs to 14 residues. V dropped 4 bases and J dropped 1; count of bases not matched to a gene: 3. In germline, CDR1 is SQVTM, CDR2 ANQGSEA. CDR3 DNA: TGCAGCGTTGGGGAGGGCCTGAACACCGGGGAGCTGTTTTTT. Its protein is CSVGEGLNTGELFF.

This clone has a handful of counts. The V call is TRBV30, the J call TRBJ2-7; D is unresolved. This CDR3 contains 13 residues. Between the trimmed V and J ends, which lost 2 bases and 7 bases, there was a span of 15 bases. From germline, CDR1 is GTSNPN and CDR2 SVGIG (reference sequence). CDR3 amino acids: CAWSPPTIREQYF. DNA for the CDR3: TGTGCCTGGAGTCCCCCCACTATTAGGGAGCAGTACTTC.

The chain carries TRBV19 and TRBJ1-5; the match to TRBD1 covers 9 bases. J was trimmed by 0 bases and V by 8 bases; bases with no gene match: 2. The CDR3 runs to 14 residues. Germline assignment: CDR1 LNHDA and CDR2 SQIVND (reference sequence). The CDR3 reads CASGTGRSNQPQHF. CDR3 sequence (DNA): TGTGCCAGTGGGACAGGGCGTAGCAATCAGCCCCAGCATTTT.

In its sample, this clone was seen a few times. The rearrangement uses TRBV30 and TRBJ2-7; TRBD1 matches 7 bases. Germline-derived CDR1 and CDR2 are GTSNPN and SVGIG (reference sequence). V lost 5 bases and J lost 2; bases outside the gene matches: 6. CDR3 length: 13 amino acids. The CDR3 is CAWSRQGPYEQYF. CDR3 coding DNA: TGTGCCTGGTCGAGACAGGGCCCCTACGAGCAGTACTTC.

This chain connects TRBV28 to TRBJ1-2, with a weak D call TRBD1 (6 bases). The CDR3 sequence is 14 residues long. In germline, CDR1 is MDHEN, CDR2 SYDVKM. Trimming took 6 bases from V and 4 from J, leaving 15 bases between them. The DNA of the CDR3 is TGTGCCAGCAGCCCAACTGGACAGAGCTATGGCTACACCTTC. Its translation: CASSPTGQSYGYTF.

The gene calls are TRBV15 and TRBJ2-5, with D perhaps TRBD1 (5 bases). Deletions cut 1 base from V and 5 bases from J, with 8 bases between. The germline gives CDR1 LNHNV, CDR2 YYDKDF (reference sequence). The CDR3 runs 13 residues. CDR3 DNA: TGTGCCACCAGCAGAGGGAAGGGGGAGACCCAGTACTTC. This translates into CATSRGKGETQYF.

V usage is TRBV27 and J usage is TRBJ2-1; 9 bases agree with TRBD2. The length of the CDR3 is 15 residues. Per germline, CDR1 MNHEY and CDR2 SMNVEV (reference sequence). V was clipped by 3 bases and J by 5 bases; unmatched bases: 5. This chain's CDR3 is CASSLIAGVHNEQFF. In nucleotides, the CDR3 is TGTGCCAGCAGTTTGATAGCGGGAGTGCACAATGAGCAGTTCTTC.

This clone was recorded a few times. The V and J genes are TRBV30 and TRBJ1-5; 8 bases line up with TRBD1. CDR1 and CDR2 from the germline V gene are GTSNPN and SVGIG (reference sequence). V was clipped by 0 bases and J by 4 bases; unmatched bases: 14. The CDR3 is 18 residues long. CDR3 nucleotides: TGTGCCTGGAGTGTAGGGGCAGGGGGCGCGAATAGGAATCAGCCCCAGCATTTT. Encoded protein: CAWSVGAGGANRNQPQHF.

V gene TRBV6-6 combines with J gene TRBJ1-2; TRBD1 might be the D (5 bases). Trimming removed 0 bases at V and 4 bases at J, with 9 bases between. The CDR3 loop spans 14 amino acids. Germline CDR1 and CDR2: MNHNY and SVGAGI (reference sequence). CDR3 residues: CASSYSGPSYGYTF. CDR3 sequence (DNA): TGTGCCAGCAGTTACTCGGGGCCCTCCTATGGCTACACCTTC.